This TCR beta chain originates from a study of cytomegalovirus exposure and HLA in healthy donors. Findings of the study overall: The later analysis indicated that the majority of CMV-associated TCR beta chains appeared HLA-restricted. Per published reports, the classifier diagnosed cytomegalovirus status with high specificity and sensitivity. Presence/absence analyses assumed roughly uniform sequencing depth across donors, which may not hold.

PCR involved 60 Vbeta and 13 Jbeta primers. TCRdb's copy holds only in-frame clones and misses some; the assay was immunoSEQ multiplex PCR. The sample carries 95,000 to 100,000 clones, less than 85% recorded once. CDR1 and CDR2 (germline): LNHDA, SQIVND (reference sequence). The V gene end was trimmed by 4 bases and the J gene end by 7 bases; junction bases not matched to a gene: 11. The CDR3 extends over 17 amino acids. Comment on this clone: Its matching antigen is unknown.

The receptor was isolated from a woman aged 55-69 years in good health and CMV-seropositive. The chain recombines TRBV19 with TRBJ2-1, with 12 bases aligning to TRBD2. The sample comprised PBMCs. This CDR3 is CASSTDRLAGVGNEQFF. CDR3 coding DNA: TGTGCCAGTAGTACCGACCGACTAGCGGGAGTAGGGAATGAGCAGTTCTTC.